These 11 T cell receptor beta chains share one sample of origin, sequenced in a study of glioma-infiltrating T cells. Amplification of TCR alpha and beta CDR3 regions from RNA used iRepertoire nested multiplex PCR. TCRdb analysed the multiplex PCR reads with MiXCR anew, one entry per CDR3 protein. The sample contains roughly 42,000 distinct CDR3 sequences, around 20% of which appear only once. Sequencing was performed on glioma tissue, nonneoplastic brain tissue, or PBMCs (not recorded which). The receptors stem from a human donor with low-grade glioma or glioblastoma, undergoing nonglioma brain surgery, or in good health (not recorded which).

In its sample, this clonotype is large (0.1 to 1%). V and J are TRBV27 and TRBJ2-1, with D uncertain. The CDR3 is 16 residues long. The V and J ends lost 2 bases and 1 base respectively, with 12 bases between them. Germline CDR1 and CDR2: MNHEY and SMNVEV (reference sequence). The CDR3, as DNA: TGTGCCAGCAGTTTAGAATGGCCTGCGTCCTACAATGAGCAGTTCTTC. Amino acid sequence: CASSLEWPASYNEQFF.

In its sample, this clonotype was seen many times. V is TRBV2 and J is TRBJ2-7, with 10 bases lining up with TRBD1. The CDR3 totals 14 residues. The V and J ends lost 5 bases and 4 bases, in that order; junction bases with no gene match: 5. The germline CDR1 and CDR2 sequences are SNHLY and FYNNEI. The CDR3, as DNA: TGTGCCAGCAGTACCGGGACAGGGGAGTACGAGCAGTACTTC. Protein sequence: CASSTGTGEYEQYF.

A few counts support this clonotype. The chain has TRBV10-3 and TRBJ2-5; TRBD2 matches at 12 bases. This CDR3 is built from 16 residues. V shed 6 bases, J shed 0 bases, and the junction held 5 bases outside the gene matches. Germline CDR1 ENHRY, CDR2 SYGVKD. CDR3: CAISPRLAGDQETQYF. Here the CDR3 DNA reads TGTGCCATCAGCCCGAGACTAGCGGGGGACCAAGAGACCCAGTACTTC.

V gene TRBV28 combines with J gene TRBJ1-1, with 7 bases fitting TRBD1. The V segment lost 6 bases and the J segment 4 bases; nucleotides outside the gene matches: 8. The V gene's germline CDR1 is MDHEN and CDR2 SYDVKM. CDR3 length: 14 residues. The CDR3 coding sequence is TGTGCCAGCAGCTCAGACAGGGTGGGCACTGAAGCTTTCTTT. The encoded protein is CASSSDRVGTEAFF.

The CDR3 region has the DNA TGTGCCAGCAGTCCGACCGCCGGGACAGGGGGATATGTCGGCTACGAGCAGTACTTC. It encodes CASSPTAGTGGYVGYEQYF. The chain links TRBV28 to TRBJ2-7; the match to TRBD1 covers 11 bases. Germline loops: CDR1 MDHEN, CDR2 SYDVKM. V trimming: 5 bases; J trimming: 3 bases; junction bases outside the gene matches: 18. The CDR3 contains 19 residues.

This clonotype appeared many times. The CDR3 sequence is CASSFSAGGTGELFF. The CDR3 DNA reads as TGTGCCAGCAGCTTTAGCGCCGGAGGTACCGGGGAGCTGTTTTTT. The chain carries TRBV6-1 and TRBJ2-2; TRBD2 is a possible D gene (5 bases). This CDR3 is 15 amino acids long. The germline gives CDR1 MNHNS, CDR2 SASEGT. Trimming pared 6 bases from V and 5 bases from J, leaving 16 bases between.

This clonotype showed up many times. The V and J genes are TRBV11-2 and TRBJ2-7; D unresolved. This CDR3 is 14 amino acids long. Germline assignment: CDR1 SGHAT and CDR2 FQNNGV. Between the trimmed V and J ends, which lost 1 base and 4 bases, there was a span of 11 bases. CDR3 sequence reads: CASSLGPLGYEQYV. Here the CDR3 DNA reads TGTGCCAGCAGCTTAGGTCCGTTGGGGTACGAGCAGTACGTC.

A remark on this clonotype: Just one base apart from a much larger clone, this may be a read error. The rearrangement joins TRBV11-2 to TRBJ1-4; D remains unclear. CDR3 length: 14 amino acids. V was pared by 0 bases and J by 7 bases, with 9 bases between. Germline loops: CDR1 SGHAT, CDR2 FQNNGV. The CDR3 nucleotides are TGTGCCAGCAGCTTAGAACCAGCGGGTGAAAAACTGTTTTTT. Protein: CASSLEPAGEKLFF.

This clonotype appeared a few times. The chain uses TRBV3-1 and TRBJ2-3; 9 bases fit TRBD1. The CDR3 runs 16 residues. J was trimmed by 2 bases and V by 0 bases; bases with no gene match: 3. Germline V gene lookup returns CDR1 LGHDT and CDR2 YNNKEL (reference sequence). The CDR3 DNA sequence: TGTGCCAGCAGCCAAGAGGGACAGGGTCCCACAGATACGCAGTATTTT. This sequence encodes CASSQEGQGPTDTQYF.

This clonotype was picked up many times. The chain carries TRBV11-2 and TRBJ2-3, with TRBD1 identical over 11 bases. The CDR3 consists of 14 residues. The J segment lost 6 bases and the V segment lost 4 bases, leaving 3 bases of the junction unmatched. From germline, CDR1 is SGHAT and CDR2 FQNNGV. CDR3 protein: CASSSGTGGDTQYF. CDR3 in DNA: TGTGCCAGCAGCTCCGGGACAGGGGGGGATACGCAGTATTTT.

This chain links TRBV5-1 with TRBJ2-5; D may be TRBD2 (7 bases). Trimming took off 4 bases at V and 7 bases at J, with 17 bases between the two ends. The CDR3 has 14 residues. Germline CDR1 is SGHRS and CDR2 is YFSETQ. The CDR3 here is CASSPGGPQLTQYF. Written as DNA, the CDR3 is TGCGCCAGCAGCCCCGGGGGGCCTCAGTTGACCCAGTACTTC.